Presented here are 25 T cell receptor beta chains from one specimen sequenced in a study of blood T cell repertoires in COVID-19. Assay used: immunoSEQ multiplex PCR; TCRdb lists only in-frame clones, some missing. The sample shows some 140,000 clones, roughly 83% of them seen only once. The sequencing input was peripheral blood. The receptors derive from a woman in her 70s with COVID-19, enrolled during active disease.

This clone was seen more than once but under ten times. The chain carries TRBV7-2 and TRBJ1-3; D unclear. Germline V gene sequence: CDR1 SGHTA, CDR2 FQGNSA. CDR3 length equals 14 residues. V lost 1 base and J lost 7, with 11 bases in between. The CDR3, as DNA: TGTGCCAGCAGCTTAGACCCCTCCGGGAACACCATATATTTT. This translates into CASSLDPSGNTIYF.

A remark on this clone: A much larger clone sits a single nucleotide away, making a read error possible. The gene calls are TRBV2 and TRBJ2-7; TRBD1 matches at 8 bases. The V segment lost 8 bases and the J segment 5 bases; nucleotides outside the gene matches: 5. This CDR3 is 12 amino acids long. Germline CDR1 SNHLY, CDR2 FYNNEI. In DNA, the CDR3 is TGTGCCAGCGGGGGCAGGGGGCACGAGCAGTACTTC. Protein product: CASGGRGHEQYF.

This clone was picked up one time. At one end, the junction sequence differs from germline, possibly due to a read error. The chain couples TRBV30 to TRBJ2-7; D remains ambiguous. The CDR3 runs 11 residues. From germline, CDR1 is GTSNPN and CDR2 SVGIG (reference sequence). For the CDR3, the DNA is TGTGCCTGGAGTGGCTTTGACACAAAAAGCTTC. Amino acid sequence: CAWSGFDTKSF.

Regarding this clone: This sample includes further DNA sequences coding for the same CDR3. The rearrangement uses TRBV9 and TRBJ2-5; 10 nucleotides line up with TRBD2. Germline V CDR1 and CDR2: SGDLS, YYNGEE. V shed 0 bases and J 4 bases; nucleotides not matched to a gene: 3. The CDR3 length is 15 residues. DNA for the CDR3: TGTGCCAGCAGCGTAGTGGCTAGCGGGGGAGAGACCCAGTACTTC. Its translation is CASSVVASGGETQYF.

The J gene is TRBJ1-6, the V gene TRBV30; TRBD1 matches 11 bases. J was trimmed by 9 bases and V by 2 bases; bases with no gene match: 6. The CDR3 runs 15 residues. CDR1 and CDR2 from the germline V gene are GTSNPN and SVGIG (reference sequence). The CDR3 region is CAWSRDRGSFSPLHF. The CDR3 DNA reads TGTGCCTGGAGTCGGGACAGGGGGTCGTTTTCACCCCTCCACTTT. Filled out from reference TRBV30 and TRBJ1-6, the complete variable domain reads SQTIHQWPATLVQPVGSPLSLECTVEGTSNPNLYWYRQAAGRGLQLLFYSVGIGQISSEVPQNLSASRPQDRQFILSSKKLLLSDSGFYLCAWSRDRGSFSPLHFGNGTRLTVT.

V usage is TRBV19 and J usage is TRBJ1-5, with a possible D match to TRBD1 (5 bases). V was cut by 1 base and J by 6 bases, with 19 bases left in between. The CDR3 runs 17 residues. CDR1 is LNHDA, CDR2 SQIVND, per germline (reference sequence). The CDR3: CASSIALEYRTGQPQHF. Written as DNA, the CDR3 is TGTGCCAGTAGTATAGCCCTGGAGTACAGGACGGGTCAGCCCCAGCATTTT.

Here the CDR3 reads CASSQRQGSSPLHF. The DNA of the CDR3 is TGTGCCAGCAGTCAAAGACAGGGGTCCTCACCCCTCCACTTT. The chain joins TRBV6-5 to TRBJ1-6; the match to TRBD1 covers 8 bases. Germline V gene sequence: CDR1 MNHEY, CDR2 SVGAGI. This CDR3 is 14 amino acids long. Trimming cost V 5 bases and J 10 bases; bases outside gene matches: 7.

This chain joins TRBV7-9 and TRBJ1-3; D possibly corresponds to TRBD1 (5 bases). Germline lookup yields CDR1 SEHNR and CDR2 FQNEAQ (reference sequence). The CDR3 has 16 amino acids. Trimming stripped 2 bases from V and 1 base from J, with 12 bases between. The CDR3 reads CASSLQATVSGNTIYF. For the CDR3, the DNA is TGTGCCAGCAGCTTACAGGCGACAGTTTCTGGAAACACCATATATTTT.

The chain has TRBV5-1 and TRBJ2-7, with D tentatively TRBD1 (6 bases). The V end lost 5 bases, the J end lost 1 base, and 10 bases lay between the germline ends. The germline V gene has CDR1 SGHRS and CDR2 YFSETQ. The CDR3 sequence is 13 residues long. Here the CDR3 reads CASRETGSYEQYF. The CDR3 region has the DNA TGCGCCAGCAGAGAGACAGGATCCTACGAGCAGTACTTC.

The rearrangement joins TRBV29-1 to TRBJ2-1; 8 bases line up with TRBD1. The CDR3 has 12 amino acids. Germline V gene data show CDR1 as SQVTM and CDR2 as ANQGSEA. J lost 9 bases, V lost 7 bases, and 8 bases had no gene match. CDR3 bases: TGCAGCGCCGCGCCAGGGGGCAGTGAGCAGTTCTTC. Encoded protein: CSAAPGGSEQFF.

This chain's CDR3 is CSASGVGQRTDTQYF. CDR3 nucleotide sequence: TGCAGTGCTAGTGGAGTAGGACAGCGCACAGATACGCAGTATTTT. The rearrangement links TRBV20-1 to TRBJ2-3, with D possibly matching TRBD1 (6 bases). The CDR3 covers 15 residues. V lost 3 bases to trimming and J lost 1 base, with 14 bases between them. Germline assignment: CDR1 DFQATT and CDR2 SNEGSKA (reference sequence).

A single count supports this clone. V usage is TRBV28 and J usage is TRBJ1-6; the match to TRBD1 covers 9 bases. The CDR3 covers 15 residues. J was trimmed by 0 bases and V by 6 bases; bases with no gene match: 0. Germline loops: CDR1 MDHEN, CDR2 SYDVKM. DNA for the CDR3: TGTGCCAGCAGGGGACAGGGCTCCTATAATTCACCCCTCCACTTT. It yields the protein CASRGQGSYNSPLHF.

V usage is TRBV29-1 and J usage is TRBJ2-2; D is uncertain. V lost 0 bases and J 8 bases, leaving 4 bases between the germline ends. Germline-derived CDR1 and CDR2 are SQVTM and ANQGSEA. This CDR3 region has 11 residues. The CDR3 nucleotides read TGCAGCGTTGAAGATCTAGGGGAGCTGTTTTTT. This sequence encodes CSVEDLGELFF.

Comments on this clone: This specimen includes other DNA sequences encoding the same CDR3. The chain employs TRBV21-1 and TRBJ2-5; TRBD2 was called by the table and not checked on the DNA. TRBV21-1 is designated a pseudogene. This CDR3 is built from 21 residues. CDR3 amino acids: CASSKVGSQGGGKGLQETQYF. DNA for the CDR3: TGTGCCAGCAGTAAAGTCGGGTCCCAGGGTGGAGGGAAAGGCCTCCAAGAGACCCAGTACTTC.

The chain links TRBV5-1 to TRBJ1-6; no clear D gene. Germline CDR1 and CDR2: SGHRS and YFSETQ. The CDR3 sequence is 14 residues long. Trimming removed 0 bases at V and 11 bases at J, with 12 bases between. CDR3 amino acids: CASSLEGRSTPLHF. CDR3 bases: TGCGCCAGCAGCTTGGAAGGGAGATCGACACCCCTCCACTTT.

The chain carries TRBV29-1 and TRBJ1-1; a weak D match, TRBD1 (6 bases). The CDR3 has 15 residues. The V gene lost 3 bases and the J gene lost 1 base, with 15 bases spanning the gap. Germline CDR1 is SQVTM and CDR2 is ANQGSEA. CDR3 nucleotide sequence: TGCAGCGTTGATCTTGCAGGGGCTGGGAACACTGAAGCTTTCTTT. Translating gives CSVDLAGAGNTEAFF.

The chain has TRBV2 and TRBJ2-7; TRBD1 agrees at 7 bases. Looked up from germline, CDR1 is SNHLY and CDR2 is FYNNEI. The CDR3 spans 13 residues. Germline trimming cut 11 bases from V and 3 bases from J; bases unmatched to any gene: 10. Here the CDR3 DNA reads TGTGCCTCGACCTGGGGACAGAGCTACGAGCAGTACTTC. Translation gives CASTWGQSYEQYF.

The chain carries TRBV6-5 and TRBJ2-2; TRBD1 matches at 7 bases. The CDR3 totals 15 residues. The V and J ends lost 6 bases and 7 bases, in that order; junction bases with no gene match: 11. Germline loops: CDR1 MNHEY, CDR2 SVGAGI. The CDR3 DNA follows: TGTGCCAGCAGGACGGACTGGGACAGCTACGGGGAGCTGTTTTTT. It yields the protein CASRTDWDSYGELFF.

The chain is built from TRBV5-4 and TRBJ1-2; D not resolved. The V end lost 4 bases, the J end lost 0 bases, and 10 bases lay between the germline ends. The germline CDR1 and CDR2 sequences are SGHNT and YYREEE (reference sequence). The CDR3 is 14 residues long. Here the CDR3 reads CASSPRSANYGYTF. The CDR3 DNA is TGTGCCAGCAGCCCCCGATCAGCTAACTATGGCTACACCTTC.

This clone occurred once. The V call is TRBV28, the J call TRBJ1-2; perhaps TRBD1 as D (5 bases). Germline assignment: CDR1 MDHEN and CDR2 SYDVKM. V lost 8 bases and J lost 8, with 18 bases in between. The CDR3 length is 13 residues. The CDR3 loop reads CASGGGGGWGYTF. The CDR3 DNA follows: TGTGCCAGCGGCGGCGGGGGGGGGTGGGGCTACACCTTC.

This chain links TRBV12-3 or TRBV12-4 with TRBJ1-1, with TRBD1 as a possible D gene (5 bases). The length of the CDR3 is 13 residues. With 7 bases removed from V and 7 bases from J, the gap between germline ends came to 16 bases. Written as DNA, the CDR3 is TGTGCCAGCAAGTCGGGCGGCAGGGATGAAGCTTTCTTT. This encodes CASKSGGRDEAFF.

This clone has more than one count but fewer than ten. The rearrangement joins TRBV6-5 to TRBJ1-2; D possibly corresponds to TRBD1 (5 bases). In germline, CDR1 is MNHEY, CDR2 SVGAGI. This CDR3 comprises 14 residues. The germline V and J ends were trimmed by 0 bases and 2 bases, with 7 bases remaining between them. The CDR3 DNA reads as TGTGCCAGCAGTTACTCCGGGGGAAACTATGGCTACACCTTC. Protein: CASSYSGGNYGYTF.

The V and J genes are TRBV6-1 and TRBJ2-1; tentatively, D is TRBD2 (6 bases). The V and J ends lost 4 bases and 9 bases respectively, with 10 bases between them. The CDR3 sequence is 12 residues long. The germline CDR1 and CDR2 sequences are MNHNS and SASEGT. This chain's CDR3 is CASSVFGGEQFF. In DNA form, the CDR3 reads TGTGCCAGCAGTGTTTTCGGGGGTGAGCAGTTCTTC.

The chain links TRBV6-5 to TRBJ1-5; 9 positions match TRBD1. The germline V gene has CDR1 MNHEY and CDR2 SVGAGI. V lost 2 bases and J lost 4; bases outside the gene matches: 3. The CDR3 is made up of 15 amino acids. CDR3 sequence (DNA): TGTGCCAGCAGTTACGACAGGGGGGGGAATCAGCCCCAGCATTTT. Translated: CASSYDRGGNQPQHF.

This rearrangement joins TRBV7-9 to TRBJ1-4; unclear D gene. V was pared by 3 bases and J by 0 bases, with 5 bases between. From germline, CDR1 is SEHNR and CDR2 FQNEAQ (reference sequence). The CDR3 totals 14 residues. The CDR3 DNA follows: TGTGCCAGCAGCTTCCAGGCAACTAATGAAAAACTGTTTTTT. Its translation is CASSFQATNEKLFF.